The sequence of this T cell receptor (beta chain) was determined in a study of blood T cell repertoires in COVID-19. In the study overall: T cells, B-cell-depleted T cells, or PBMCs provided the cDNA or gDNA that served as material.

Under the authors' procedure: Amplification of reference gene primers was used by the study to estimate nucleated cell counts. Profiling relied on immunoSEQ multiplex PCR, and the TCRdb table lists in-frame clones only, not all of them. The V and J calls and clone size come from that table; D and trimming were worked out from the DNA. Here the sample spans 250,000 to 300,000 clones, about 88% being singletons. Sequenced material: peripheral blood. The origin of this receptor is a woman aged 70-85 years with COVID-19, enrolled during active disease.

The CDR3 coding sequence is TGTGCCAGCAGAAGCACTAGCGGGGCCCAAGAGACCCAGTACTTC. Protein: CASRSTSGAQETQYF. The chain has TRBV5-4 and TRBJ2-5, with 10 bases aligning to TRBD2. This CDR3 contains 15 residues. After removal of 5 bases from V and 1 base from J, the junction contained 5 bases not matched to a gene. The germline V gene encodes CDR1 SGHNT and CDR2 YYREEE (reference sequence).